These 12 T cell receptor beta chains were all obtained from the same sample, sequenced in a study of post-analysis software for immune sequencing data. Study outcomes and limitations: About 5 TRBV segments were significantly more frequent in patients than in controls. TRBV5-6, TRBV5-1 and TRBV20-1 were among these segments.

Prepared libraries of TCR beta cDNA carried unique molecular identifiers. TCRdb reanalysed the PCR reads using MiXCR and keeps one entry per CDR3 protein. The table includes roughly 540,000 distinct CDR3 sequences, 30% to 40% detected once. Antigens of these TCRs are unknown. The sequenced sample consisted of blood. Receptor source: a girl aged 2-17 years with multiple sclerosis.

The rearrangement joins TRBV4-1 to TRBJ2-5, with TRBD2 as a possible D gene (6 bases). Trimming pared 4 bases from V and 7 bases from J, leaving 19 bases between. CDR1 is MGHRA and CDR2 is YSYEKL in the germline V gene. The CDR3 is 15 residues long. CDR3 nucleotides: TGCGCCAGCAGCCCCGGGACTGGAGGAAAAGCGACCCAGTACTTC. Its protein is CASSPGTGGKATQYF.

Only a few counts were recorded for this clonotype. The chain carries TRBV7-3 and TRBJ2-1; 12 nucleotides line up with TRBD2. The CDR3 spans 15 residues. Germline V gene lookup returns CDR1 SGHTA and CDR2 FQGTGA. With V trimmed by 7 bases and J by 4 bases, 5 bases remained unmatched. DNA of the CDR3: TGTGCCAGCACCCAACTAGCGGGGGGATACAATGAGCAGTTCTTC. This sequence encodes CASTQLAGGYNEQFF.

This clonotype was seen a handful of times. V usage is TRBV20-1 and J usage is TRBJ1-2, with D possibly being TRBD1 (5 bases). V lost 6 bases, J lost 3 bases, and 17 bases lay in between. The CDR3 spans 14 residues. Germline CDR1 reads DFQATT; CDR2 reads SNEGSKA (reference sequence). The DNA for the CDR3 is TGCAGTGCAATTAACCAGGGCGGGGACTATGGCTACACCTTC. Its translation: CSAINQGGDYGYTF.

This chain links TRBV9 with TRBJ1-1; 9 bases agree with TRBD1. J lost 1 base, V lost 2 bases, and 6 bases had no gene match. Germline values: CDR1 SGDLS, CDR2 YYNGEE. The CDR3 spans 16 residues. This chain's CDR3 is CASSVDPGQGNTEAFF. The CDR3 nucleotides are TGTGCCAGCAGCGTCGACCCGGGACAGGGGAACACTGAAGCTTTCTTT.

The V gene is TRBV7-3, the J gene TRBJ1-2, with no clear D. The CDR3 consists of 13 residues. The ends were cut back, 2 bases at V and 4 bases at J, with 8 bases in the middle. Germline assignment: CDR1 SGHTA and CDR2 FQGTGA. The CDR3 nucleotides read TGTGCCAGCAGCTTAGACGGAACCTATGGCTACACCTTC. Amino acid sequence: CASSLDGTYGYTF.

In DNA form, the CDR3 reads TGTGCCAGCAGCGTCTATAGGGGGACGGGGTTCAAGTCTGGGGCCAACGTCCTGACTTTC. It yields the protein CASSVYRGTGFKSGANVLTF. V is TRBV7-9 and J is TRBJ2-6; D perhaps matches TRBD1 (6 bases). Germline CDR1 SEHNR, CDR2 FQNEAQ (reference sequence). Trimming left V 5 bases short and J 1 base short, with 24 bases between. This CDR3 is built from 20 residues.

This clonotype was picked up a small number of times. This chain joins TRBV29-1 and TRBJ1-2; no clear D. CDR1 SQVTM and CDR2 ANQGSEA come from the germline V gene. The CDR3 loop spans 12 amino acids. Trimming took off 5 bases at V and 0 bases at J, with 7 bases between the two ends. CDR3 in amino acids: CSVRSANYGYTF. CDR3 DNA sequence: TGCAGCGTTCGCTCCGCTAACTATGGCTACACCTTC.

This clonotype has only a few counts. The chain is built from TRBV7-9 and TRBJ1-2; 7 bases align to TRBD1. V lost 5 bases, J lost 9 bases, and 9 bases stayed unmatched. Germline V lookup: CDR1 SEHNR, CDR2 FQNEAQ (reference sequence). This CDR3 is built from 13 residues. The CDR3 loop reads CASSPRGDTSYTF. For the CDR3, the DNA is TGTGCCAGCAGCCCCAGGGGGGACACCAGCTACACCTTC.

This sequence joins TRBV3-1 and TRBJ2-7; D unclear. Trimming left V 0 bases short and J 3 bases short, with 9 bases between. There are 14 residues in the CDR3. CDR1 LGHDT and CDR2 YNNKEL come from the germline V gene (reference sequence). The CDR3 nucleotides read TGTGCCAGCAGCCAAGATGGACCCATCTACGAGCAGTACTTC. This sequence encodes CASSQDGPIYEQYF.

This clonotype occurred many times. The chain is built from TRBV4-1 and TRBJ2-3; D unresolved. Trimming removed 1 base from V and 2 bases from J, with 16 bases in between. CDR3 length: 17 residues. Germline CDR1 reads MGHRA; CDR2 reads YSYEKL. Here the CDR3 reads CASSQVPSQEPTDTQYF. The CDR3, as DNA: TGCGCCAGCAGCCAAGTTCCTTCCCAGGAGCCCACAGATACGCAGTATTTT.

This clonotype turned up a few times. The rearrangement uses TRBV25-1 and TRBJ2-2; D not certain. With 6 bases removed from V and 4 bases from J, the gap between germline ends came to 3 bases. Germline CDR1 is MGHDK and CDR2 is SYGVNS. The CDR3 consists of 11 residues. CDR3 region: CASRITGELFF. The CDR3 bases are TGTGCCAGCAGAATCACCGGGGAGCTGTTTTTT.

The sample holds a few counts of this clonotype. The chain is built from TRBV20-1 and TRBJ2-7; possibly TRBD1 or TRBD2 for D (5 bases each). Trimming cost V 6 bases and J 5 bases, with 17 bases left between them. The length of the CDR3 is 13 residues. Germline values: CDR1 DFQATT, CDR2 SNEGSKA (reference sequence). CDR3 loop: CSAGTPVGDEQYF. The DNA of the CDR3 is TGCAGTGCGGGGACCCCGGTAGGGGACGAGCAGTACTTC.